The 21 T cell receptor beta chains presented below share a single source sample, sequenced in a study of neoadjuvant nivolumab and ipilimumab in lung cancer (dated by TCRdb to 2020 to 2021). The library was made by the immunoSEQ multiplex PCR assay. In TCRdb, the immuneACCESS table is reduced to in-frame sequences with V and J assigned. These tables do not hold every clone; where another copy was compared, an unresolved V gene accounts for under half, and the others remain unexplained. The sample profile shows 44,000 or so clones; around 89% of them were found once. About 4% of the sample lies in the top ten. The meaning of the sample's time point label: pretherapy, before neoadjuvant immune checkpoint inhibitors. Material: blood, obtained before neoadjuvant nivolumab, alone or with ipilimumab. All receptors derive from an adult with non-small cell lung cancer. Some clones in this sample may be carry-over from other donors' samples.

The J gene is TRBJ2-1, the V gene TRBV2, with 7 bases identical to TRBD2. The CDR3 has 16 amino acids. V trimming: 4 bases; J trimming: 3 bases; junction bases outside the gene matches: 9. Looked up from germline, CDR1 is SNHLY and CDR2 is FYNNEI. The CDR3 DNA follows: TGTGCCAGCAGTGGTTTAAGACTAGCCCTCTACAATGAGCAGTTCTTC. It is translated as CASSGLRLALYNEQFF.

The V call is TRBV5-6, the J call TRBJ2-3; D possibly corresponds to TRBD1 (5 bases). Germline V lookup: CDR1 SGHDT, CDR2 YYEEEE. CDR3 length: 13 amino acids. The V end was cut by 3 bases, the J end by 4 bases, with 9 bases between. CDR3 sequence (DNA): TGTGCCAGCAGCTCCCTAGGGGCAGATACGCAGTATTTT. It encodes CASSSLGADTQYF.

This clone occurred once. The V call is TRBV28, the J call TRBJ2-7; D tentatively reads TRBD1 or TRBD2 (5 bases each). Germline CDR1 is MDHEN and CDR2 is SYDVKM. With 3 bases removed from V and 6 bases from J, the gap between germline ends came to 12 bases. CDR3 length: 13 amino acids. CDR3 in amino acids: CASSLWDRGEQYF. The CDR3 DNA reads TGTGCCAGCAGTTTGTGGGACCGGGGCGAGCAGTACTTC.

The chain carries TRBV7-8 and TRBJ2-7, with TRBD1 matching 10 bases. The V segment lost 4 bases and the J segment 5 bases; nucleotides outside the gene matches: 8. Germline V gene lookup returns CDR1 SGHVS and CDR2 FQNEAQ. The CDR3 runs 15 residues. In DNA, the CDR3 is TGTGCCAGCAGCTCGGAGTGGACAGGGGGAAACGAGCAGTACTTC. Its translation is CASSSEWTGGNEQYF.

The chain couples TRBV9 to TRBJ2-7; no clear D. From germline, CDR1 is SGDLS and CDR2 YYNGEE. The V gene lost 4 bases and the J gene lost 5 bases, with 13 bases spanning the gap. The length of the CDR3 is 13 residues. CDR3 loop: CASSTSPEDEQYF. The CDR3, as DNA: TGTGCCAGCAGCACAAGTCCAGAGGACGAGCAGTACTTC.

The V and J genes are TRBV4-1 and TRBJ2-1; TRBD2 matches 9 bases. Trimming cost V 3 bases and J 0 bases; bases outside gene matches: 3. The CDR3 runs 16 residues. Germline V lookup: CDR1 MGHRA, CDR2 YSYEKL. This CDR3 is CASSQREGSSYNEQFF. CDR3 nucleotides: TGCGCCAGCAGCCAGCGGGAGGGAAGCTCCTACAATGAGCAGTTCTTC.

The V and J genes are TRBV6-5 and TRBJ2-2; D gene uncertain. The CDR3 length is 15 residues. CDR1 is MNHEY, CDR2 SVGAGI, per germline. Trimming stripped 7 bases from V and 2 bases from J, with 14 bases between. CDR3 amino acids: CASNSDKGNTGELFF. In nucleotides, the CDR3 is TGTGCCAGCAACTCGGATAAGGGAAACACCGGGGAGCTGTTTTTT.

J is TRBJ2-7 and V is TRBV5-1, with 11 bases lining up with TRBD2. This CDR3 is 15 amino acids long. The germline V gene encodes CDR1 SGHRS and CDR2 YFSETQ. V gave up 4 bases and J gave up 3 bases; unmatched junction bases: 6. CDR3 in amino acids: CASSDGTSGVYEQYF. CDR3 bases: TGCGCCAGCAGCGACGGGACTAGCGGAGTCTACGAGCAGTACTTC.

The V gene is TRBV20-1, the J gene TRBJ2-3; no clear D gene. The CDR3 sequence is 11 residues long. CDR1 and CDR2 (germline): DFQATT, SNEGSKA (reference sequence). The CDR3 region has the DNA TGCAGAGCCTCTAGCACAGATACGCAGTATTTT. Encoded protein: CRASSTDTQYF.

The V call is TRBV6-6, the J call TRBJ2-1; TRBD2 aligns across 9 bases. The CDR3 consists of 15 residues. Losses at the gene ends were 10 bases for V and 10 bases for J; bases not matched to a gene: 17. CDR1 is MNHNY, CDR2 SVGAGI, per germline (reference sequence). In DNA, the CDR3 is TGTGCCACCCGGAGGACCCCTAGCGGGATAGGGGAGCAGTTCTTC. It specifies CATRRTPSGIGEQFF.

V and J are TRBV18 and TRBJ1-2; D unclear. Trimming took off 3 bases at V and 2 bases at J, with 10 bases between the two ends. CDR1 is KGHSH and CDR2 is LQKENI in the germline V gene. This CDR3 is 14 amino acids long. The CDR3 is CASSPGGGNYGYTF. The CDR3 DNA reads TGTGCCAGCTCACCCGGTGGAGGAAACTATGGCTACACCTTC.

This chain connects TRBV2 to TRBJ1-1, with a possible D match to TRBD1 (5 bases). The CDR3 is 14 residues long. Between the trimmed V and J ends, which lost 3 bases and 1 base, there was a span of 9 bases. Looked up from germline, CDR1 is SNHLY and CDR2 is FYNNEI. CDR3 protein: CASSDGQGNTEAFF. The CDR3, as DNA: TGTGCCAGCAGTGACGGGCAGGGGAACACTGAAGCTTTCTTT.

The chain is built from TRBV5-1 and TRBJ2-7; TRBD2 matches 10 bases. The CDR3 runs to 14 residues. J gave up 10 bases and V 3 bases, and 10 bases lay outside the gene matches. Germline loops: CDR1 SGHRS, CDR2 YFSETQ. CDR3 sequence reads: CASSSGALAGVQYF. As DNA, the CDR3 is TGCGCCAGCAGCTCCGGAGCCCTAGCGGGAGTACAGTACTTC.

V usage is TRBV18 and J usage is TRBJ1-1; D is unresolved. The V end was cut by 6 bases, the J end by 2 bases, with 10 bases between. CDR3 length: 13 amino acids. Germline CDR1 and CDR2: KGHSH and LQKENI. The CDR3 loop reads CASSTGSNTEAFF. The CDR3 DNA follows: TGTGCCAGCTCGACGGGCAGCAACACTGAAGCTTTCTTT.

The J gene is TRBJ2-1, the V gene TRBV7-9; 8 positions agree with TRBD2. Trimming at V came to 4 bases and at J to 5 bases, leaving 19 bases not matched to a gene. CDR3 length equals 19 residues. Germline CDR1 SEHNR, CDR2 FQNEAQ (reference sequence). The CDR3 reads CASSSPASRGSGSDNEQFF. For the CDR3, the DNA is TGTGCCAGCAGCTCTCCGGCCAGTCGGGGGAGCGGGAGTGACAATGAGCAGTTCTTC.

The chain recombines TRBV19 with TRBJ1-2; D perhaps matches TRBD1 (6 bases). The germline gives CDR1 LNHDA, CDR2 SQIVND (reference sequence). V gave up 3 bases and J gave up 2 bases, with 10 bases separating them. CDR3 size: 14 residues. CDR3 coding DNA: TGTGCCAGTAGTATCCTGGGGGCCAACTATGGCTACACCTTC. This translates into CASSILGANYGYTF.

The sample holds a few counts of this clone. The chain employs TRBV6-1 and TRBJ1-2; 7 bases align to TRBD1. Per the germline V gene, CDR1 is MNHNS and CDR2 is SASEGT. This CDR3 region has 15 residues. V dropped 4 bases and J dropped 6; count of bases not matched to a gene: 11. The CDR3 loop is CASSGGAGGMHGYTF. The CDR3, as DNA: TGTGCCAGCAGTGGGGGGGCAGGGGGTATGCATGGCTACACCTTC.

The chain carries TRBV6-5 and TRBJ1-1; D gene ambiguous. Germline values: CDR1 MNHEY, CDR2 SVGAGI. The ends were cut back, 2 bases at V and 0 bases at J, with 7 bases in the middle. This CDR3 spans 14 amino acids. The CDR3, as DNA: TGTGCCAGCAGTTACAGACACTTGAACACTGAAGCTTTCTTT. It yields the protein CASSYRHLNTEAFF.

The rearrangement joins TRBV19 to TRBJ2-1, with 9 bases aligning to TRBD2. Germline V gene sequence: CDR1 LNHDA, CDR2 SQIVND (reference sequence). The CDR3 consists of 15 residues. Trimming cost V 7 bases and J 8 bases; bases outside gene matches: 12. The CDR3 region is CASIEVAGGPYEQFF. The CDR3 region has the DNA TGTGCCAGTATAGAAGTCGCGGGAGGGCCTTATGAGCAGTTCTTC.

The chain joins TRBV10-3 to TRBJ2-5; D could derive from TRBD1 or TRBD2 (5 bases each). The CDR3 totals 15 residues. V lost 4 bases to trimming and J lost 3 bases, with 15 bases between them. Germline V gives CDR1 ENHRY, CDR2 SYGVKD. The CDR3 protein is CAISGGQGRKETQYF. The CDR3 region has the DNA TGTGCCATCAGTGGAGGGCAGGGTCGGAAAGAGACCCAGTACTTC.

The V and J genes are TRBV30 and TRBJ1-1; D is unclear. CDR3 length equals 10 residues. Deletions cut 2 bases from V and 11 bases from J, with 9 bases between. Germline loops: CDR1 GTSNPN, CDR2 SVGIG (reference sequence). The CDR3 loop reads CAWSSRPAFF. CDR3 nucleotide sequence: TGTGCCTGGAGTTCGCGCCCGGCTTTCTTT. The variable domain in full, with the rest retrieved from reference TRBV30 and TRBJ1-1, is SQTIHQWPATLVQPVGSPLSLECTVEGTSNPNLYWYRQAAGRGLQLLFYSVGIGQISSEVPQNLSASRPQDRQFILSSKKLLLSDSGFYLCAWSSRPAFFGQGTRLTVV.